The 28 T cell receptor beta chains listed next were all sequenced from one sample in a study of blood T cell repertoires in COVID-19 (TCRdb year 2020). The library was prepared using the immunoSEQ multiplex PCR assay. Here the immuneACCESS table is served through TCRdb, limited to in-frame sequences with V and J called. Missing clones are a known gap in these copies; in checked studies unresolved V genes cover under half, and the rest lacks a known reason. Counted in this sample were about 56,000 clones; 80% to 90% of them appeared once. Around 40% of the sample lies in the top ten. Sequencing was done on a sample of peripheral blood. The receptors shown here come from a woman between 55 and 75 years old with COVID-19, enrolled during active disease.

The rearrangement joins TRBV19 to TRBJ1-6; 10 nucleotides align to TRBD1. The CDR3 runs to 17 residues. The germline V gene encodes CDR1 LNHDA and CDR2 SQIVND (reference sequence). V was clipped by 6 bases and J by 11 bases; unmatched bases: 16. The CDR3 DNA reads as TGTGCCAGTAGACCCCGGGACAGGGGTCAAACTGATACACCCCTCCACTTT. It specifies CASRPRDRGQTDTPLHF.

This clone was counted a single time. The gene calls are TRBV11-1 and TRBJ2-1, with 10 bases fitting TRBD1. The length of the CDR3 is 13 residues. Germline V gives CDR1 SGHAT, CDR2 FQDESV (reference sequence). The ends lost 3 bases at V and 7 bases at J; junction bases unmatched: 0. The CDR3 reads CASSLDRGNEQFF. The DNA for the CDR3 is TGTGCCAGCAGCTTGGACAGGGGGAATGAGCAGTTCTTC. Filled out from reference TRBV11-1 and TRBJ2-1, the complete variable domain reads EAEVAQSPRYKITEKSQAVAFWCDPISGHATLYWYRQILGQGPELLVQFQDESVVDDSQLPKDRFSAERLKGVDSTLKIQPAELGDSAMYLCASSLDRGNEQFFGPGTRLTVL.

Concerning this clone: The sample holds other DNA sequences that translate to the same CDR3. The rearrangement uses TRBV9 and TRBJ2-2; 10 bases agree with TRBD2. Germline values: CDR1 SGDLS, CDR2 YYNGEE. The V and J ends lost 0 bases and 2 bases, in that order; junction bases with no gene match: 1. This CDR3 is built from 16 residues. The CDR3 sequence is CASSVGTSGNTGELFF. The CDR3 coding sequence is TGTGCCAGCAGCGTAGGGACTAGCGGAAACACCGGGGAGCTGTTTTTT.

The J gene is TRBJ2-1, the V gene TRBV11-3, with D possibly TRBD2 on 6 matching bases. CDR3 length: 14 residues. V lost 3 bases to trimming and J lost 5 bases, with 11 bases between them. From germline, CDR1 is SGHNT and CDR2 YENEEA. CDR3 sequence reads: CASSLSGFNNEQFF. The CDR3 DNA is TGTGCCAGCAGCTTGAGCGGGTTTAACAATGAGCAGTTCTTC.

The V call is TRBV3-1 (or the pseudogene TRBV3-2), the J call TRBJ2-1; TRBD2 aligns across 14 bases. V shed 1 base and J 2 bases; nucleotides not matched to a gene: 7. The CDR3 totals 19 residues. Germline values: CDR1 LGHDT, CDR2 YNNKEL (reference sequence). CDR3 in amino acids: CASSQAGTSGSVTYNEQFF. For the CDR3, the DNA is TGTGCCAGCAGCCAAGCCGGGACTAGCGGGAGTGTCACCTACAATGAGCAGTTCTTC.

The chain joins TRBV28 to TRBJ2-7; TRBD2 is a possible D gene (6 bases). Trimming stripped 3 bases from V and 1 base from J, with 13 bases between. CDR1 is MDHEN, CDR2 SYDVKM, per germline. CDR3 size: 15 residues. Here the CDR3 DNA reads TGTGCCAGCAGTTTGCTTAGCGGACCATCCTACGAGCAGTACTTC. As protein: CASSLLSGPSYEQYF.

This clone appeared a single time. The chain has TRBV10-3 and TRBJ1-2, with 7 bases lining up with TRBD1. This CDR3 comprises 15 residues. Trimming removed 6 bases from V and 4 bases from J; junction bases left unmatched: 11. Per germline, CDR1 ENHRY and CDR2 SYGVKD. The CDR3 here is CAISLSGGGSYGYTF. DNA of the CDR3: TGTGCCATCAGCCTATCAGGGGGAGGTAGCTATGGCTACACCTTC.

This chain links TRBV5-6 with TRBJ1-2; D is uncertain. CDR1 is SGHDT and CDR2 is YYEEEE in the germline V gene. The CDR3 extends over 14 amino acids. The ends were cut back, 0 bases at V and 0 bases at J, with 6 bases in the middle. CDR3 nucleotides: TGTGCCAGCAGCTTGGGGCAGGCTAACTATGGCTACACCTTC. Protein: CASSLGQANYGYTF.

The chain employs TRBV6-5 and TRBJ1-2; D possibly corresponds to TRBD1 (6 bases). The length of the CDR3 is 13 residues. The ends were cut back, 6 bases at V and 4 bases at J, with 12 bases in the middle. The germline gives CDR1 MNHEY, CDR2 SVGAGI. CDR3 sequence (DNA): TGTGCCAGCAGCCCCAGGGGTCCCTATGGCTACACCTTC. Translated: CASSPRGPYGYTF.

The chain recombines TRBV19 with TRBJ2-1; 10 bases are shared with TRBD2. Trimming at V came to 0 bases and at J to 3 bases, leaving 2 bases not matched to a gene. Germline lookup yields CDR1 LNHDA and CDR2 SQIVND (reference sequence). The CDR3 spans 16 residues. The CDR3 sequence is CASSIDRTSGYNEQFF. As DNA, the CDR3 is TGTGCCAGTAGTATAGATCGGACTAGCGGCTACAATGAGCAGTTCTTC.

The V gene is TRBV30, the J gene TRBJ1-2; 7 nucleotides agree with TRBD1. The CDR3 is 13 amino acids. Unmatched junction bases numbered 7, after V lost 7 bases and J lost 2 bases. Germline V gene sequence: CDR1 GTSNPN, CDR2 SVGIG (reference sequence). The CDR3 coding sequence is TGTGCCTCGGAGGACAGGACAAACTATGGCTACACCTTC. Translated: CASEDRTNYGYTF.

The chain links TRBV11-2 to TRBJ1-3, with D perhaps matching TRBD1 (5 bases). Germline V gives CDR1 SGHAT, CDR2 FQNNGV. CDR3 length: 18 amino acids. The V gene lost 0 bases and the J gene lost 0 bases, with 15 bases spanning the gap. The CDR3 reads CASSLDGRGTTSGNTIYF. The CDR3 region has the DNA TGTGCCAGCAGCTTAGATGGAAGAGGGACTACCTCTGGAAACACCATATATTTT.

CDR3 amino acids: CASSEVGRGRDEQYF. The CDR3, as DNA: TGTGCCAGCAGTGAAGTAGGCAGGGGGAGAGATGAGCAGTACTTC. V gene TRBV6-1 combines with J gene TRBJ2-7; 7 nucleotides agree with TRBD1. With 1 base clipped from V and 7 bases from J, the junction kept 10 bases outside the gene matches. CDR1 MNHNS and CDR2 SASEGT come from the germline V gene. The CDR3 runs 15 residues.

J is TRBJ2-1 and V is TRBV11-3; D is perhaps TRBD2 (5 bases). V lost 0 bases and J 3 bases, leaving 12 bases between the germline ends. Germline V lookup: CDR1 SGHNT, CDR2 YENEEA. CDR3 length: 16 residues. The CDR3 DNA sequence: TGTGCCAGCAGCTTAGATCACGGAGCGGACTACAATGAGCAGTTCTTC. Translating gives CASSLDHGADYNEQFF.

The chain recombines TRBV2 with TRBJ2-7; D call uncertain. Trimming removed 2 bases at V and 3 bases at J, with 2 bases between. CDR3 length: 11 amino acids. Germline V gives CDR1 SNHLY, CDR2 FYNNEI. CDR3 sequence (DNA): TGTGCCAGCAGTGAATACTACGAGCAGTACTTC. Encoded protein: CASSEYYEQYF.

The CDR3 nucleotides are TGTGCCAGTAGTATCCAGGGACAGGGTGTTGGTTCACCCCTCCACTTT. Amino acid sequence: CASSIQGQGVGSPLHF. The genes are TRBV19 and TRBJ1-6; 9 bases line up with TRBD1. The CDR3 covers 16 residues. V shed 3 bases, J shed 9 bases, and the junction held 9 bases outside the gene matches. Germline values: CDR1 LNHDA, CDR2 SQIVND (reference sequence).

The chain recombines TRBV10-3 with TRBJ1-1; possibly TRBD1 for D (5 bases). V lost 2 bases to trimming and J lost 5 bases, with 15 bases between them. Germline V lookup: CDR1 ENHRY, CDR2 SYGVKD. The CDR3 contains 15 residues. The CDR3 is CAISEGRGGRTEAFF. The DNA for the CDR3 is TGTGCCATCAGTGAGGGCCGGGGCGGGAGGACTGAAGCTTTCTTT.

The rearrangement joins TRBV2 to TRBJ1-4, with 9 bases identical to TRBD1. The CDR3 runs to 17 residues. Germline assignment: CDR1 SNHLY and CDR2 FYNNEI. Unmatched junction bases numbered 14, after V lost 6 bases and J lost 6 bases. The CDR3 sequence: CASSDGQGRGGDEKLFF. The CDR3 DNA is TGTGCCAGCAGCGACGGACAGGGGAGGGGGGGTGATGAAAAACTGTTTTTT.

This chain links TRBV24-1 with TRBJ2-5; D is unresolved. Germline-derived CDR1 and CDR2 are KGHDR and SFDVKD. The CDR3 has 13 amino acids. V lost 4 bases to trimming and J lost 4 bases, with 9 bases between them. This CDR3 reads CATSDPPGETQYF. CDR3 coding DNA: TGTGCCACCAGTGACCCCCCCGGAGAGACCCAGTACTTC.

The chain carries TRBV7-9 and TRBJ2-1; 9 bases fit TRBD2. The ends lost 5 bases at V and 16 bases at J; junction bases unmatched: 15. CDR3 length: 14 residues. From germline, CDR1 is SEHNR and CDR2 FQNEAQ (reference sequence). CDR3 sequence reads: CASSPKEGGRAFFF. The DNA for the CDR3 is TGTGCCAGCAGCCCCAAGGAGGGCGGGAGGGCCTTTTTCTTC.

The chain employs TRBV18 and TRBJ2-1; maybe TRBD1 (5 bases). The CDR3 length is 16 residues. The V and J ends lost 1 base and 6 bases respectively, with 16 bases between them. The germline V gene encodes CDR1 KGHSH and CDR2 LQKENI. CDR3 residues: CASSPQGHSSPNEQFF. The CDR3 DNA sequence: TGTGCCAGCTCACCACAAGGACACAGCAGCCCCAATGAGCAGTTCTTC. The full variable domain, completed using reference TRBV18 and TRBJ2-1, is NAGVMQNPRHLVRRRGQEARLRCSPMKGHSHVYWYRQLPEEGLKFMVYLQKENIIDESGMPKERFSAEFPKEGPSILRIQQVVRGDSAAYFCASSPQGHSSPNEQFFGPGTRLTVL.

Written as DNA, the CDR3 is TGTGCCAGCAGTTACGGACAGGGGATCTACGAGCAGTACTTC. The encoded protein is CASSYGQGIYEQYF. This sequence joins TRBV6-5 and TRBJ2-7, with 9 nucleotides matching TRBD1. The CDR3 is 14 residues long. V dropped 2 bases and J dropped 3; count of bases not matched to a gene: 2. Germline V gene sequence: CDR1 MNHEY, CDR2 SVGAGI.

The chain is built from TRBV15 and TRBJ1-4; 9 bases fit TRBD1. After removal of 1 base from V and 7 bases from J, the junction contained 1 base not matched to a gene. This CDR3 is built from 14 residues. The germline gives CDR1 LNHNV, CDR2 YYDKDF (reference sequence). CDR3 residues: CATSRGQGGEKLFF. In nucleotides, the CDR3 is TGTGCCACCAGCAGAGGACAGGGGGGTGAAAAACTGTTTTTT.

This chain connects TRBV5-1 to TRBJ2-3; TRBD2 is a possible D gene (6 bases). Trimming shortened V by 5 bases and J by 4 bases, and 17 bases separated the two germline ends. The germline CDR1 and CDR2 sequences are SGHRS and YFSETQ. The CDR3 loop spans 15 amino acids. For the CDR3, the DNA is TGCGCCAGCAGGGGGCCTTGGGGACTGGCAGATACGCAGTATTTT. Translating it yields CASRGPWGLADTQYF.

The V and J genes are TRBV6-5 and TRBJ1-2, with D perhaps matching TRBD1 (5 bases). The V end was cut by 2 bases, the J end by 4 bases, with 14 bases between. Germline V gene data show CDR1 as MNHEY and CDR2 as SVGAGI. The CDR3 spans 15 residues. CDR3 residues: CASSYDWRQTYGYTF. The CDR3 nucleotides read TGTGCCAGCAGTTACGATTGGCGACAGACCTATGGCTACACCTTC.

V and J are TRBV2 and TRBJ2-1; maybe TRBD2 (5 bases). The CDR3 spans 13 residues. The ends were cut back, 3 bases at V and 8 bases at J, with 11 bases in the middle. In germline, CDR1 is SNHLY, CDR2 FYNNEI. The DNA for the CDR3 is TGTGCCAGCAGTGACTCTAGCTTATATGAGCAGTTCTTC. This sequence encodes CASSDSSLYEQFF.

The chain links TRBV11-3 to TRBJ2-3; TRBD2 agrees at 12 bases. V was pared by 0 bases and J by 2 bases, with 6 bases of the junction left unmatched. The CDR3 runs 18 residues. In germline, CDR1 is SGHNT, CDR2 YENEEA. For the CDR3, the DNA is TGTGCCAGCAGCTTAGATCCCGGACTAGCGGGGAACACAGATACGCAGTATTTT. It translates to CASSLDPGLAGNTDTQYF.

J is TRBJ2-1 and V is TRBV6-2 or TRBV6-3; D may be TRBD1 (5 bases). Deletions cut 0 bases from V and 5 bases from J, with 14 bases between. In germline, CDR1 is MNHEY, CDR2 SVGEGT. The CDR3 is 16 amino acids. CDR3 residues: CASSYSWGESDNEQFF. DNA for the CDR3: TGTGCCAGCAGTTACTCTTGGGGCGAAAGCGACAATGAGCAGTTCTTC.